Listed here are 16 T cell receptor beta chains from one sample, sequenced in a study of cytomegalovirus exposure and HLA in healthy donors. 60 Vbeta and 13 Jbeta primers were used in PCR. The protocol was immunoSEQ multiplex PCR, while the TCRdb copy is restricted to in-frame clones and leaves out a portion. The sample contains 150,000 to 200,000 clones, just under 80% of which appear only once. Sequencing was done on a sample of PBMCs. Source of these receptors: a woman aged 30 to 39 in good health and CMV-seropositive.

There are a few counts of this clone. The V call is TRBV7-9, the J call TRBJ1-2, with D unclear. The CDR3 has 11 amino acids. CDR1 and CDR2 from the germline V gene are SEHNR and FQNEAQ (reference sequence). The V gene lost 8 bases and the J gene lost 8 bases, with 12 bases spanning the gap. CDR3 in amino acids: CASAMRAGYTF. CDR3 bases: TGTGCCAGCGCTATGAGGGCGGGCTACACCTTC. The full variable domain, in which reference TRBV7-9 and TRBJ1-2 provide the parts outside the CDR3, is DTGVSQNPRHKITKRGQNVTFRCDPISEHNRLYWYRQTLGQGPEFLTYFQNEAQLEKSRLLSDRFSAERPKGSFSTLEIQRTEQGDSAMYLCASAMRAGYTFGSGTRLTVV.

V usage is TRBV28 and J usage is TRBJ1-5, with D unclear. This CDR3 has 12 amino acids. V lost 7 bases, J lost 6 bases, and 10 bases lay in between. Per germline, CDR1 MDHEN and CDR2 SYDVKM. The CDR3 DNA is TGTGCCAGCACCGGAACTAGTCAGCCCCAGCATTTT. Its translation is CASTGTSQPQHF.

The chain links TRBV5-6 to TRBJ2-7; 16 nucleotides align to TRBD2. The CDR3 consists of 19 residues. Losses at the gene ends were 7 bases for V and 2 bases for J; bases not matched to a gene: 15. Germline lookup yields CDR1 SGHDT and CDR2 YYEEEE. CDR3 sequence: CASALGTSGGARRAYEQYF. The CDR3 DNA is TGTGCCAGCGCCTTGGGGACTAGCGGGGGGGCCCGTCGGGCCTACGAGCAGTACTTC. The variable domain in full, completed from reference TRBV5-6 and TRBJ2-7, reads DAGVTQSPTHLIKTRGQQVTLRCSPKSGHDTVSWYQQALGQGPQFIFQYYEEEERQRGNFPDRFSGHQFPNYSSELNVNALLLGDSALYLCASALGTSGGARRAYEQYFGPGTRLTVT.

This chain uses TRBV6-5 with TRBJ2-7; TRBD2 matches at 14 bases. The ends lost 8 bases at V and 5 bases at J; junction bases unmatched: 5. CDR3 size: 14 residues. CDR1 and CDR2 (germline): MNHEY, SVGAGI. CDR3: CASGGLAGVHEQYF. The CDR3 coding sequence is TGTGCCAGCGGGGGACTAGCGGGAGTCCACGAGCAGTACTTC.

The chain uses TRBV20-1 and TRBJ1-1; D perhaps matches TRBD1 (6 bases). This CDR3 spans 11 amino acids. V was trimmed by 5 bases and J by 5 bases, leaving 9 bases between them. The germline V gene has CDR1 DFQATT and CDR2 SNEGSKA (reference sequence). CDR3 sequence: CSAPRGTEAFF. Written as DNA, the CDR3 is TGCAGTGCTCCCAGGGGAACTGAAGCTTTCTTT.

This clone was detected a few times. The gene calls are TRBV14 and TRBJ2-7, with D tentatively TRBD2 (5 bases). The CDR3 runs to 15 residues. CDR1 and CDR2 (germline): SGHDN, FVKESK. Trimming stripped 6 bases from V and 2 bases from J, with 17 bases between. The CDR3 sequence is CASSQSGVPPYEQYF. For the CDR3, the DNA is TGTGCCAGCAGTCAAAGCGGAGTTCCCCCCTACGAGCAGTACTTC.

The V and J genes are TRBV20-1 and TRBJ2-3; D remains ambiguous. The germline V gene encodes CDR1 DFQATT and CDR2 SNEGSKA (reference sequence). V lost 5 bases to trimming and J lost 10 bases, with 10 bases between them. The CDR3 extends over 10 amino acids. The CDR3 DNA reads TGCAGTGCTTCCTACGGTGCGCAGTATTTT. Residues: CSASYGAQYF.

The chain has TRBV5-1 and TRBJ2-7; 7 bases are shared with TRBD1. The CDR3 sequence is 13 residues long. Germline V gene data show CDR1 as SGHRS and CDR2 as YFSETQ. The ends lost 3 bases at V and 2 bases at J; junction bases unmatched: 2. The CDR3 coding sequence is TGCGCCAGCAGCTCAACAGGGGCCTACGAGCAGTACTTC. This codes for CASSSTGAYEQYF.

This chain uses TRBV5-1 with TRBJ2-5; 11 bases agree with TRBD2. Germline assignment: CDR1 SGHRS and CDR2 YFSETQ. V shed 0 bases, J shed 4 bases, and the junction held 8 bases outside the gene matches. The CDR3 covers 17 residues. The CDR3 is CASSLGVAGGQRETQYF. The CDR3 DNA reads TGCGCCAGCAGCTTGGGGGTAGCGGGGGGGCAACGAGAGACCCAGTACTTC.

The chain links TRBV18 to TRBJ2-2; D remains unclear. The CDR3 is 17 amino acids. V lost 6 bases to trimming and J lost 3 bases, with 20 bases between them. CDR1 is KGHSH, CDR2 LQKENI, per germline. CDR3 region: CASSLTPQSTHTGELFF. CDR3 DNA sequence: TGTGCCAGCTCCCTCACGCCACAGAGCACTCACACCGGGGAGCTGTTTTTT.

The rearrangement joins TRBV19 to TRBJ2-1, with D perhaps TRBD2 (7 bases). This CDR3 region has 15 residues. Germline assignment: CDR1 LNHDA and CDR2 SQIVND (reference sequence). The V end was cut by 3 bases, the J end by 16 bases, with 25 bases between. CDR3 loop: CASSIPSGGRRSVFF. The DNA of the CDR3 is TGTGCCAGTAGTATCCCCTCCGGGGGGCGGAGGAGCGTCTTCTTC.

This chain uses TRBV7-2 with TRBJ1-1; D is undetermined. Trimming took off 8 bases at V and 7 bases at J, with 17 bases between the two ends. The CDR3 extends over 13 amino acids. The germline gives CDR1 SGHTA, CDR2 FQGNSA. CDR3 in DNA: TGTGCCAGCTGGGAGAGAAAGGGTTTTGAAGCTTTCTTT. It translates to CASWERKGFEAFF.

The chain recombines TRBV7-2 with TRBJ2-3, with TRBD2 matching 11 bases. Germline V gives CDR1 SGHTA, CDR2 FQGNSA. The V segment lost 5 bases and the J segment 5 bases; nucleotides outside the gene matches: 6. The CDR3 runs 15 residues. The CDR3 protein is CASSVSGGAGDTQYF. The CDR3 nucleotides are TGTGCCAGCAGCGTTAGCGGGGGGGCCGGAGATACGCAGTATTTT.

This sequence joins TRBV28 and TRBJ2-3; 10 bases are a match to TRBD2. The CDR3 covers 16 residues. Germline V CDR1 and CDR2: MDHEN, SYDVKM. The V gene end was trimmed by 4 bases and the J gene end by 6 bases; junction bases not matched to a gene: 10. CDR3 sequence: CASSSRTSGPADTQYF. For the CDR3, the DNA is TGTGCCAGCAGTTCTAGGACTAGCGGTCCGGCGGATACGCAGTATTTT.

The chain uses TRBV29-1 and TRBJ1-2; the D is unclear. Germline lookup yields CDR1 SQVTM and CDR2 ANQGSEA. V lost 7 bases, J lost 4 bases, and 13 bases lay in between. This CDR3 is 12 amino acids long. This CDR3 is CSATTSGYGYTF. CDR3 DNA: TGCAGCGCAACGACTAGCGGCTATGGCTACACCTTC.

V and J are TRBV19 and TRBJ1-5; D may be TRBD1 (5 bases). Germline V gene lookup returns CDR1 LNHDA and CDR2 SQIVND (reference sequence). The CDR3 extends over 15 amino acids. The V end was cut by 0 bases, the J end by 4 bases, with 10 bases between. This CDR3 is CASSIETGENQPQHF. The CDR3 DNA reads TGTGCCAGTAGTATAGAAACAGGAGAAAATCAGCCCCAGCATTTT.